The clone carrying this TCR beta chain came up a few times. The antigen remains undetermined. TCRdb re-derived calls from the reads in MiXCR, one entry per CDR3 protein. The sample yields under 150,000 distinct CDR3 sequences, 8.8% seen once. The CDR3 has 12 residues. V shed 6 bases and J shed 5 bases, with 13 bases lying between them. Germline lookup yields CDR1 DFQATT and CDR2 SNEGSKA (reference sequence). This specimen belongs to a study of T cell repertoires in cytomegalovirus infection. Overall study: Public TCR beta signatures indicated both CMV infection and matching HLA type.

Findings of the study overall: Cumulative frequency (of public TCR beta family members) identified carriers of CMV plus the relevant HLA. The ex vivo response showed dominance by HLA-C-restricted CMV-specific TCR beta clonotypes.

V and J are TRBV20-1 and TRBJ1-2; D unresolved. Sequencing used PBMCs. This TCR came from a human donor in good health (CMV status not recorded). Some clones in this sample may be carry-over from other donors' samples. In DNA form, the CDR3 reads TGCAGTGCAAGGACGGTGTCATATGGCTACACCTTC. This gives the protein CSARTVSYGYTF.